The 23 T cell receptor beta chains in this list originate from one sample, sequenced in a study of early T cells in non-severe SARS-CoV-2 infection (dated by TCRdb to 2020 to 2022). Libraries were constructed by 5' RACE. Sequencer: NextSeq 500. TCRdb redid the processing of the public reads, applying fastp at Q25 and MiXCR, and retained in-frame beta chains. Under each unique CDR3 protein, matching rows form one entry showing the most common genes and DNA. This sample is represented by about 76,000 distinct CDR3 sequences; less than 20% of them were singletons. Of the sample, 12% is held by the ten largest clones. The sample comprised whole blood. Source of these receptors: an adult who was a healthcare worker with PCR-confirmed SARS-CoV-2 infection or an uninfected control (not recorded which).

There are many counts of this clonotype. This chain connects TRBV6-5 to TRBJ1-6; perhaps TRBD1 as D (6 bases). Trimming removed 9 bases at V and 7 bases at J, with 10 bases between. The germline V gene encodes CDR1 MNHEY and CDR2 SVGAGI. This CDR3 has 12 residues. The CDR3 here is CASTTGNSPLHF. CDR3 sequence (DNA): TGTGCCAGTACTACAGGGAATTCACCCCTCCACTTT.

This clonotype has ten or more counts. This sequence joins TRBV10-3 and TRBJ1-1; possible D gene TRBD1, 5 bases. Germline V gene data show CDR1 as ENHRY and CDR2 as SYGVKD. The CDR3 has 12 amino acids. Trimming pared 5 bases from V and 3 bases from J, leaving 7 bases between. The CDR3 nucleotides read TGTGCCATCAGTATAGGGGACACTGAAGCTTTCTTT. Its translation: CAISIGDTEAFF.

The chain employs TRBV6-1 and TRBJ2-5; D possibly corresponds to TRBD1 (6 bases). The CDR3 length is 11 residues. Germline assignment: CDR1 MNHNS and CDR2 SASEGT. V lost 3 bases and J lost 13, with 12 bases in between. The CDR3 DNA reads as TGTGCCAGCAGTGACGGGCCCAGGGGGTACTTC. Translated: CASSDGPRGYF.

This clonotype was counted between two and nine times. The V gene is TRBV19, the J gene TRBJ2-3; D ambiguous. In germline, CDR1 is LNHDA, CDR2 SQIVND (reference sequence). Trimming took off 5 bases at V and 6 bases at J, with 9 bases between the two ends. This CDR3 has 12 residues. CDR3 sequence reads: CASSSRTDTQYF. The CDR3 bases are TGTGCCAGTAGTTCCCGGACGGATACGCAGTATTTT.

V usage is TRBV2 and J usage is TRBJ2-7; no reliable D call. Germline CDR1 reads SNHLY; CDR2 reads FYNNEI. V was pared by 6 bases and J by 10 bases, with 13 bases between. The CDR3 consists of 11 residues. CDR3 sequence (DNA): TGTGCCAGCAGCCCCAAAAGTAGTCAGTACTTC. Protein sequence: CASSPKSSQYF.

This clonotype was counted a few times. The chain carries TRBV23-1 and TRBJ2-2; D is uncertain. TRBV23-1 is an ORF, with its function uncertain. The CDR3 spans 11 residues. V was clipped by 6 bases and J by 10 bases, with 9 bases between them. The CDR3 loop is CASSQPAELFF. The CDR3 region has the DNA TGCGCCAGCAGCCAGCCTGCGGAGCTGTTTTTT.

V and J are TRBV6-1 and TRBJ1-2, with 7 positions matching TRBD1. V shed 1 base and J 8 bases; nucleotides not matched to a gene: 7. The germline gives CDR1 MNHNS, CDR2 SASEGT. CDR3 length: 14 amino acids. This chain's CDR3 is CASSEGQGQRGYTF. The CDR3 DNA reads as TGTGCCAGCAGTGAAGGACAGGGACAGCGAGGCTACACCTTC.

The DNA of the CDR3 is TGCGCCAGCAGCAGGGGACTAGCGGGGGGCACAGATACGCAGTATTTT. Protein: CASSRGLAGGTDTQYF. This chain links TRBV5-1 with TRBJ2-3; 14 bases align to TRBD2. This CDR3 has 16 residues. Unmatched junction bases numbered 2, after V lost 4 bases and J lost 1 base. The V gene's germline CDR1 is SGHRS and CDR2 YFSETQ.

The J gene is TRBJ2-1, the V gene TRBV19, with unresolved D. Germline V gives CDR1 LNHDA, CDR2 SQIVND (reference sequence). There are 15 residues in the CDR3. V was cut by 6 bases and J by 0 bases, with 12 bases left in between. Written as DNA, the CDR3 is TGTGCCAGTAGGTGGGTGGATACCTCCTACAATGAGCAGTTCTTC. Translation gives CASRWVDTSYNEQFF.

The chain employs TRBV7-2 and TRBJ2-1; 8 bases align to TRBD1. Germline CDR1 is SGHTA and CDR2 is FQGNSA. After removal of 3 bases from V and 5 bases from J, the junction contained 3 bases not matched to a gene. This CDR3 comprises 14 residues. This CDR3 reads CASSFDRGNNEQFF. Here the CDR3 DNA reads TGTGCCAGCAGCTTTGACAGGGGAAACAATGAGCAGTTCTTC.

V usage is TRBV7-2 and J usage is TRBJ1-6, with 10 bases aligning to TRBD1. The CDR3 runs 16 residues. Germline CDR1 is SGHTA and CDR2 is FQGNSA. J lost 9 bases, V lost 2 bases, and 7 bases had no gene match. The DNA for the CDR3 is TGTGCCAGCAGCTTAAAGCGGACAGGGGGAAGTTCACCCCTCCACTTT. Residues: CASSLKRTGGSSPLHF.

The sample holds a few counts of this clonotype. The chain carries TRBV9 and TRBJ2-7; tentatively, D is TRBD2 (7 bases). This CDR3 contains 14 residues. V dropped 3 bases and J dropped 7 bases, with 17 bases sitting between them. Germline V lookup: CDR1 SGDLS, CDR2 YYNGEE. CDR3 sequence reads: CASSASGGQGEQYF. CDR3 in DNA: TGTGCCAGCAGCGCTAGCGGAGGGCAGGGGGAGCAGTACTTC.

This clonotype is deemed medium-sized. The gene calls are TRBV6-5 and TRBJ1-1, with D perhaps TRBD1 (5 bases). With 2 bases removed from V and 6 bases from J, the gap between germline ends came to 13 bases. This CDR3 is built from 14 residues. From germline, CDR1 is MNHEY and CDR2 SVGAGI. The CDR3 loop is CASSYALAGAEAFF. CDR3 DNA sequence: TGTGCCAGCAGTTACGCCCTTGCGGGGGCTGAAGCTTTCTTT.

At least ten counts were recorded for this clonotype. Written as DNA, the CDR3 is TGTGCCAGCAACAAAGGGACTAGCGGGGGCCGCTCCTACGAGCAGTACTTC. Translated: CASNKGTSGGRSYEQYF. The chain combines TRBV6-6 with TRBJ2-7; 14 positions agree with TRBD2. Germline V gene sequence: CDR1 MNHNY, CDR2 SVGAGI (reference sequence). The CDR3 is 17 amino acids. With 7 bases clipped from V and 0 bases from J, the junction kept 8 bases outside the gene matches.

The chain uses TRBV7-2 and TRBJ2-7; tentatively, D is TRBD1 (5 bases). Germline V gene lookup returns CDR1 SGHTA and CDR2 FQGNSA. Trimming cost V 2 bases and J 2 bases, with 16 bases left between them. This CDR3 is 16 amino acids long. The DNA of the CDR3 is TGTGCCAGCAGCTTATCGGCCTTAGGGGCTACCTACGAGCAGTACTTC. This codes for CASSLSALGATYEQYF.

V usage is TRBV11-3 and J usage is TRBJ1-1; 9 bases are shared with TRBD1. The V gene end was trimmed by 5 bases and the J gene end by 8 bases; junction bases not matched to a gene: 9. Germline values: CDR1 SGHNT, CDR2 YENEEA. This CDR3 contains 14 residues. CDR3 DNA: TGTGCCAGCAGCCCCGGGACAGGGATGTCAGAAGCTTTCTTT. This sequence encodes CASSPGTGMSEAFF.

This clonotype was found a few times. The rearrangement joins TRBV29-1 to TRBJ2-7; a weak D match, TRBD1 (6 bases). CDR1 is SQVTM and CDR2 is ANQGSEA in the germline V gene. Between the trimmed V and J ends, which lost 3 bases and 2 bases, there was a span of 8 bases. The CDR3 is 12 amino acids. The CDR3 reads CSVEKGAYEQYF. As DNA, the CDR3 is TGCAGCGTTGAGAAGGGGGCCTACGAGCAGTACTTC.

This clonotype was observed a few times. This chain uses TRBV6-5 with TRBJ2-7; 7 nucleotides agree with TRBD1. Per germline, CDR1 MNHEY and CDR2 SVGAGI. The V and J ends lost 5 bases and 2 bases, in that order; junction bases with no gene match: 9. The CDR3 runs to 15 residues. The CDR3 spells CASSEQGSLTYEQYF. The CDR3 DNA follows: TGTGCCAGCAGTGAACAGGGGTCGCTTACCTACGAGCAGTACTTC.

This clonotype came up a few times. The rearrangement uses TRBV28 and TRBJ1-6; 10 nucleotides align to TRBD1. Germline assignment: CDR1 MDHEN and CDR2 SYDVKM. Germline trimming cut 3 bases from V and 4 bases from J; bases unmatched to any gene: 9. CDR3 length equals 18 residues. CDR3 nucleotides: TGTGCCAGCAGTTTGCCGGGACAGGGGTCTTCTTATAATTCACCCCTCCACTTT. Translation: CASSLPGQGSSYNSPLHF.

Ten or more counts support this clonotype. The V and J genes are TRBV7-6 and TRBJ2-7, with TRBD2 identical over 11 bases. Per the germline V gene, CDR1 is SGHVS and CDR2 is FNYEAQ. There are 14 residues in the CDR3. V shed 5 bases and J 3 bases; nucleotides not matched to a gene: 3. The CDR3 coding sequence is TGTGCCAGCAGCCAGGGACTAGCGGTCTACGAGCAGTACTTC. Residues: CASSQGLAVYEQYF. Full variable domain (remainder filled in from reference TRBV7-6 and TRBJ2-7): GAGVSQSPRYKVTKRGQDVALRCDPISGHVSLYWYRQALGQGPEFLTYFNYEAQQDKSGLPNDRFSAERPEGSISTLTIQRTEQRDSAMYRCASSQGLAVYEQYFGPGTRLTVT.

This clonotype was found a few times. The chain has TRBV20-1 and TRBJ2-2; TRBD2 is a possible D gene (6 bases). V lost 0 bases and J 5 bases, leaving 16 bases between the germline ends. CDR1 is DFQATT, CDR2 SNEGSKA, per germline (reference sequence). The CDR3 totals 16 residues. The CDR3 DNA reads TGCAGTGCTAGAGATCAGAAGCGGGCGAGGACCGGGGAGCTGTTTTTT. As protein: CSARDQKRARTGELFF.

This clonotype was observed many times. This chain connects TRBV18 to TRBJ1-4; D unclear. V gave up 3 bases and J gave up 5 bases, with 7 bases separating them. The CDR3 spans 13 residues. Per germline, CDR1 KGHSH and CDR2 LQKENI. In DNA, the CDR3 is TGTGCCAGCTCACCCTCACAGAATGAAAAACTGTTTTTT. It is translated as CASSPSQNEKLFF.

The V gene is TRBV9, the J gene TRBJ1-2; maybe TRBD1 (6 bases). Per germline, CDR1 SGDLS and CDR2 YYNGEE. Trimming left V 4 bases short and J 8 bases short, with 18 bases between. This CDR3 spans 14 amino acids. The CDR3 DNA follows: TGTGCCAGCAGCTCCGAACCTACAGGGTCCGGCTACACCTTC. This encodes CASSSEPTGSGYTF.